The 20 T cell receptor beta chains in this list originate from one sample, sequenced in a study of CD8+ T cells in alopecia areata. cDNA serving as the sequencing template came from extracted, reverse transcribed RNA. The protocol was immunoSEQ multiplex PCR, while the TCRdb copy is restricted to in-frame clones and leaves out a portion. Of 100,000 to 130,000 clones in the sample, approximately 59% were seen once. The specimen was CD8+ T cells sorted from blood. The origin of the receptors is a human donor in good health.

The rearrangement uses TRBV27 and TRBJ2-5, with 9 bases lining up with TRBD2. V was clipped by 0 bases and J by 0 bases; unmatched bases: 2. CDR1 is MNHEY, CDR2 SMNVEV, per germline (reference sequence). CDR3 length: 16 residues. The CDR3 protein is CASSLSAGGYQETQYF. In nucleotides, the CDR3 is TGTGCCAGCAGTTTATCGGCGGGGGGGTACCAAGAGACCCAGTACTTC.

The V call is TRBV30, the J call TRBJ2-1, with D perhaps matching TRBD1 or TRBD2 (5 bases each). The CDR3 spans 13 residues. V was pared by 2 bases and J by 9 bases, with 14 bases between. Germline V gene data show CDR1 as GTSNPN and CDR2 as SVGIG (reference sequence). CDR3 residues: CAWSPIGTTEQFF. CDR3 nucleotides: TGTGCCTGGAGTCCCATTGGGACGACTGAGCAGTTCTTC.

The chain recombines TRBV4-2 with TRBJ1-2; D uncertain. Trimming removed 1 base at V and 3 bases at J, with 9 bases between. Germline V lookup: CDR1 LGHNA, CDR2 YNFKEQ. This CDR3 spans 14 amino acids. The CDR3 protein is CASSQGVVDYGYTF. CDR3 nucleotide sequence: TGTGCCAGCAGCCAAGGGGTTGTCGACTATGGCTACACCTTC.

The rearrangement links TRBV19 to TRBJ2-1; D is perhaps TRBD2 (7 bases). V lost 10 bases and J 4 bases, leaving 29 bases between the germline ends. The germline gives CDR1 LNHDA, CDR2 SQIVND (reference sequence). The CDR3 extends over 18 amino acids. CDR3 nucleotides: TGTGCCACCGAGGGGACTACCCGGGGGCGGGGGTTTTACAATGAGCAGTTCTTC. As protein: CATEGTTRGRGFYNEQFF.

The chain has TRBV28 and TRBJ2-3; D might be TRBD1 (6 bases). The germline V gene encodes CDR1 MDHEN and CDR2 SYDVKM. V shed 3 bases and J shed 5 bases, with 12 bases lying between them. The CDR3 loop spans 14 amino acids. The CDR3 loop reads CASSLGAGEDTQYF. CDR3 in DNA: TGTGCCAGCAGTTTGGGGGCAGGGGAAGATACGCAGTATTTT.

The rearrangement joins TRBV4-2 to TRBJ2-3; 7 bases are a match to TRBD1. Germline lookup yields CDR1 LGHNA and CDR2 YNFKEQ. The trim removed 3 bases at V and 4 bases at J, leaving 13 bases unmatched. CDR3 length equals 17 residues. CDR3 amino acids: CASSQVRRGGPADTQYF. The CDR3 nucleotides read TGTGCCAGCAGCCAGGTCCGGCGAGGGGGCCCCGCAGATACGCAGTATTTT.

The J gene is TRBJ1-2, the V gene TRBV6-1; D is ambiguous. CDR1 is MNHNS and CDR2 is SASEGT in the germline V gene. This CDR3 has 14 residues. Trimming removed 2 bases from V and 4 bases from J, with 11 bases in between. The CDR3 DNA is TGTGCCAGCAGTGAAATGGTCTGGGGCTATGGCTACACCTTC. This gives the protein CASSEMVWGYGYTF.

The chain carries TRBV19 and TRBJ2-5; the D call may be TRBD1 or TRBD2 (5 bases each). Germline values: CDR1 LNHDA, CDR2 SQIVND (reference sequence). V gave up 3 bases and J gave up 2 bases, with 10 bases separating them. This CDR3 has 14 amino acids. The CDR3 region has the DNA TGTGCCAGTAGTATCCGGGACGGACAAGAGACCCAGTACTTC. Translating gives CASSIRDGQETQYF.

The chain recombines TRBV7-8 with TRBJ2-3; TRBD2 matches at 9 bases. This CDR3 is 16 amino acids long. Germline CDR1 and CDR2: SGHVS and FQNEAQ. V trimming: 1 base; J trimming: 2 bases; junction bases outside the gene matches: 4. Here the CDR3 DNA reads TGTGCCAGCAGCTTAGTTTCTAGCGGGGCCACAGATACGCAGTATTTT. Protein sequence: CASSLVSSGATDTQYF.

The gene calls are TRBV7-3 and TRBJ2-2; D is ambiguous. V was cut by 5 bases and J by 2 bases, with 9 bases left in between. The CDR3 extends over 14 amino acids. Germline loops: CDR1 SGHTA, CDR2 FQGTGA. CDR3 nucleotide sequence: TGTGCCAGCAGCCCGACAAGAAACACCGGGGAGCTGTTTTTT. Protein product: CASSPTRNTGELFF.

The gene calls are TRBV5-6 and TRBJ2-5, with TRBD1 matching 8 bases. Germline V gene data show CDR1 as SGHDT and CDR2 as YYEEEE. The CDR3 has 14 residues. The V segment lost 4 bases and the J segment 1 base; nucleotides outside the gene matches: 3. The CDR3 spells CASSRQGAQETQYF. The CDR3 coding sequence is TGTGCCAGCAGCCGCCAGGGGGCCCAAGAGACCCAGTACTTC.

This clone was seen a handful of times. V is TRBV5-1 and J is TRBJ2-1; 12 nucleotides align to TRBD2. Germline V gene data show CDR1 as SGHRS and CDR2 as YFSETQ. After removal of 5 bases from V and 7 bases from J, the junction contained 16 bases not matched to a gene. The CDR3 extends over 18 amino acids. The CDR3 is CASSWRLAGAEPRNEQFF. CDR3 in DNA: TGCGCCAGCAGTTGGAGACTAGCGGGGGCCGAACCTAGGAATGAGCAGTTCTTC. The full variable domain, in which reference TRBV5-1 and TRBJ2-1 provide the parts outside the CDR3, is KAGVTQTPRYLIKTRGQQVTLSCSPISGHRSVSWYQQTPGQGLQFLFEYFSETQRNKGNFPGRFSGRQFSNSRSEMNVSTLELGDSALYLCASSWRLAGAEPRNEQFFGPGTRLTVL.

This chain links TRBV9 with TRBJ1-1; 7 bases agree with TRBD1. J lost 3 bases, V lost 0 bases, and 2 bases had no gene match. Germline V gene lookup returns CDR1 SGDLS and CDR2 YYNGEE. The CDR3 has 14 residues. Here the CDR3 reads CASSVATGDTEAFF. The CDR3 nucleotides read TGTGCCAGCAGCGTAGCTACAGGGGACACTGAAGCTTTCTTT.

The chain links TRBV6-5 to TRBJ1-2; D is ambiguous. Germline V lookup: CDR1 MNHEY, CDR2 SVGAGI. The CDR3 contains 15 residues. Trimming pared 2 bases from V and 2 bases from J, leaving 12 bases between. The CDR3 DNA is TGTGCCAGCAGTTACGGGGAGGTGGGGAACTATGGCTACACCTTC. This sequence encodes CASSYGEVGNYGYTF.

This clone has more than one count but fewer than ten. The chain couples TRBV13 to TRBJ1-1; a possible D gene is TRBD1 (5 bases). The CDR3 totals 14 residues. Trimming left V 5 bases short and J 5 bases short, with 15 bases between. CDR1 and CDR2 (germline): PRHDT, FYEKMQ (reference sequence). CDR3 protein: CASSPPGYVTEAFF. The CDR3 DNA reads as TGTGCCAGCAGCCCTCCAGGGTATGTGACTGAAGCTTTCTTT.

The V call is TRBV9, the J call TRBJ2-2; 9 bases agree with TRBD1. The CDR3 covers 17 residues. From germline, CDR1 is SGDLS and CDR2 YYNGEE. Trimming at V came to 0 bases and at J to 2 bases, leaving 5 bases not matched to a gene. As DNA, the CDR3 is TGTGCCAGCAGCGTAGTTCGGGACAGGGCCAACACCGGGGAGCTGTTTTTT. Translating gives CASSVVRDRANTGELFF.

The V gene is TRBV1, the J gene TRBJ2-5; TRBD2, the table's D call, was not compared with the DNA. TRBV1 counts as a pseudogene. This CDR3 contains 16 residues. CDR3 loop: CTSSQSLAGGEETQYF. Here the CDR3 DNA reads TGCACCAGCAGCCAGTCACTAGCGGGGGGGGAAGAGACCCAGTACTTC.

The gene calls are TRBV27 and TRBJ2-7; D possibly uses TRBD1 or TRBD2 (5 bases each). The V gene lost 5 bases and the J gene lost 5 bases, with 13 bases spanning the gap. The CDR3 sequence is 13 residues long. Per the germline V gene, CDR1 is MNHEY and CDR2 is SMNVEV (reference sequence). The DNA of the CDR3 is TGTGCCAGCAGTCACGGGGCAGGGAACGAGCAGTACTTC. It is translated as CASSHGAGNEQYF.

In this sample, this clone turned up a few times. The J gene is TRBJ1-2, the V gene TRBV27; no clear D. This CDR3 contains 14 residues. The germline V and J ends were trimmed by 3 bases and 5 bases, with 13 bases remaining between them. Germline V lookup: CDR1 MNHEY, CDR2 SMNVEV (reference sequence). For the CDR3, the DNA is TGTGCCAGCAGTTTCGGGCAGAGAGGATATGGCTACACCTTC. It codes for CASSFGQRGYGYTF.

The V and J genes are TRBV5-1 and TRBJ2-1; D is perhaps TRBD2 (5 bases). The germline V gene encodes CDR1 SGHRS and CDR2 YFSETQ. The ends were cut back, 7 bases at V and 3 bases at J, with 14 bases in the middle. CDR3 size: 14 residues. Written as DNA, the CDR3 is TGCGCCAGCCGACCTGGGAGTTACTACAATGAGCAGTTCTTC. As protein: CASRPGSYYNEQFF.